The next 27 T cell receptor beta chains were all read from a single sample in a study of T and B cells in COVID-19 patients. TRB rearrangements were amplified by multiplex PCR with BIOMED2 TRB-A/B primers. A single record per CDR3 protein comes from TCRdb applying MiXCR to the multiplex PCR reads. This sample has over 7,000 distinct CDR3 sequences, with roughly a quarter found just once. Blood genomic DNA input for TRB amplification was 250-500 ng. The sequenced material came from blood. The source is a human donor who had recovered from COVID-19.

The chain recombines TRBV4-2 with TRBJ2-5, with D possibly being TRBD1 or TRBD2 (6 bases each). V was cut by 4 bases and J by 5 bases, with 11 bases left in between. CDR3 length equals 13 residues. CDR1 LGHNA and CDR2 YNFKEQ come from the germline V gene. The CDR3, as DNA: TGTGCCAGCAGCCTAAGGGGGGTGGAGACCCAGTACTTC. Its protein is CASSLRGVETQYF.

On this clonotype itself: A read error may explain this, as a much larger clone is one base away. This chain links TRBV6-2 or TRBV6-3 with TRBJ2-3; D possibly uses TRBD1 or TRBD2 (5 bases each). The CDR3 is 14 residues long. Germline CDR1 reads MNHEY; CDR2 reads SVGEGT. CDR3 DNA sequence: TGTGACAGCGGATTCCCGGAAGGGGCTTTGCCGCAGTATTTT. This translates into CDSGFPEGALPQYF.

As to this clonotype: A junction boundary mismatches the germline segment, possibly from a read error. The chain couples TRBV4-2 to TRBJ1-1; possible D gene TRBD1, 5 bases. The CDR3 covers 15 residues. Per germline, CDR1 LGHNA and CDR2 YNFKEQ. The CDR3 region has the DNA TGCGCCAGCACCCCCGAGTTTGGGGGATCGACGGCAGCTTTCTTT. Amino acid sequence: CASTPEFGGSTAAFF.

This clonotype was observed at least ten times. The rearrangement links TRBV27 to TRBJ1-6; D is unclear. The length of the CDR3 is 14 residues. The germline CDR1 and CDR2 sequences are MNHEY and SMNVEV (reference sequence). Trimming removed 3 bases from V and 7 bases from J, with 10 bases in between. The CDR3, as DNA: TGTGCCAGCAGTTTTGGGCAGCAGAATTCACCCCTCCACTTT. It codes for CASSFGQQNSPLHF.

The sample holds a few counts of this clonotype. This rearrangement joins TRBV21-1 to TRBJ2-5; the D call of TRBD1 is as the table states it, not checked on the DNA. TRBV21-1 is an annotated pseudogene. The CDR3 runs to 20 residues. CDR3 region: CASSKAGGGPRTPNQETQYF. As DNA, the CDR3 is TGTGCCAGCAGCAAAGCGGGCGGAGGTCCAAGGACACCAAACCAAGAGACCCAGTACTTC.

This rearrangement joins TRBV2 to TRBJ2-2; 7 bases fit TRBD2. CDR1 SNHLY and CDR2 FYNNEI come from the germline V gene. The CDR3 totals 15 residues. The V segment lost 7 bases and the J segment 4 bases; nucleotides outside the gene matches: 9. CDR3 amino acids: CASKSREAATGELFF. The DNA for the CDR3 is TGTGCCAGCAAGTCCCGGGAGGCCGCCACCGGGGAGCTGTTTTTT.

By share, this clonotype counts as medium-sized. The chain joins TRBV29-1 to TRBJ1-1, with D perhaps matching TRBD1 (5 bases). The CDR3 has 12 residues. V dropped 3 bases and J dropped 6 bases, with 11 bases sitting between them. CDR1 is SQVTM, CDR2 ANQGSEA, per germline. The CDR3 DNA follows: TGCAGCGTTGACAGGGATCGGGCTGAAGCTTTCTTT. Protein sequence: CSVDRDRAEAFF.

Within the sample, this clonotype is medium-sized. The V and J genes are TRBV6-2 or TRBV6-3 and TRBJ2-7; perhaps TRBD2 as D (5 bases). Germline V CDR1 and CDR2: MNHEY, SVGEGT. The CDR3 extends over 13 amino acids. V lost 7 bases and J lost 6, with 16 bases in between. CDR3 coding DNA: TGTGCCAGCAATGAGGGCCGGATCGGCGAGCAGTACTTC. Translated, it gives CASNEGRIGEQYF.

This clonotype is medium-sized in the sample. The chain has TRBV7-6 and TRBJ2-1; D uncertain. The CDR3 sequence is 11 residues long. Trimming removed 5 bases from V and 12 bases from J, with 11 bases in between. Looked up from germline, CDR1 is SGHVS and CDR2 is FNYEAQ. The chain's CDR3 is CASSPDSTQFF. CDR3 DNA sequence: TGTGCCAGCAGCCCTGACTCAACGCAGTTCTTC.

This clonotype is deemed medium-sized. This chain links TRBV18 with TRBJ2-3; D is uncertain. This CDR3 contains 16 residues. V lost 6 bases and J lost 0, with 16 bases in between. Germline V gene lookup returns CDR1 KGHSH and CDR2 LQKENI. The CDR3 bases are TGTGCCAGCTCCCCGACACTGACCCTAAGCACAGATACGCAGTATTTT. This gives the protein CASSPTLTLSTDTQYF.

This chain joins TRBV7-9 and TRBJ2-3, with D maybe TRBD1 (6 bases). This CDR3 is built from 14 residues. V was shortened by 3 bases and J by 3 bases, with 10 bases between the two germline ends. CDR1 and CDR2 (germline): SEHNR, FQNEAQ (reference sequence). CDR3 DNA sequence: TGTGCCAGCAGCTTGATAACAGGGACAGATACGCAGTATTTT. Protein sequence: CASSLITGTDTQYF. The full variable domain, rest sourced from reference TRBV7-9 and TRBJ2-3, is DTGVSQNPRHKITKRGQNVTFRCDPISEHNRLYWYRQTLGQGPEFLTYFQNEAQLEKSRLLSDRFSAERPKGSFSTLEIQRTEQGDSAMYLCASSLITGTDTQYFGPGTRLTVL.

This clonotype is medium-sized. The V call is TRBV12-3 or TRBV12-4, the J call TRBJ1-3; D not resolved. The CDR3 has 14 amino acids. V was shortened by 3 bases and J by 0 bases, with 6 bases between the two germline ends. CDR3 residues: CASSFSASGNTIYF. CDR3 DNA sequence: TGTGCCAGCAGTTTTTCGGCCTCTGGAAACACCATATATTTT.

This clonotype has only a few counts. The chain carries TRBV20-1 and TRBJ2-5; D may be TRBD1 or TRBD2 (6 bases each). This CDR3 contains 15 residues. Trimming pared 6 bases from V and 1 base from J, leaving 18 bases between. The germline gives CDR1 DFQATT, CDR2 SNEGSKA (reference sequence). CDR3 DNA sequence: TGCAGTGCACCAGAGGGGGGACGGACCCAAGAGACCCAGTACTTC. Translating it yields CSAPEGGRTQETQYF.

This clonotype occurred many times. The V call is TRBV6-1, the J call TRBJ1-5; possibly TRBD1 for D (5 bases). Trimming removed 3 bases at V and 6 bases at J, with 12 bases between. The CDR3 is 14 residues long. Germline-derived CDR1 and CDR2 are MNHNS and SASEGT. For the CDR3, the DNA is TGTGCCAGCAGTGAGGGCCGGGGCCCTCAGCCCCAGCATTTT. Protein sequence: CASSEGRGPQPQHF.

In its sample, this clonotype is medium-sized. This chain joins TRBV18 and TRBJ2-3; D is undetermined. Germline assignment: CDR1 KGHSH and CDR2 LQKENI. The CDR3 contains 14 residues. V was shortened by 3 bases and J by 6 bases, with 13 bases between the two germline ends. CDR3 loop: CASSPVGNLDTQYF. For the CDR3, the DNA is TGTGCCAGCTCACCGGTTGGCAACTTGGATACGCAGTATTTT.

Only a few counts were recorded for this clonotype. The chain recombines TRBV7-2 with TRBJ2-3; 10 nucleotides match TRBD2. The V segment lost 1 base and the J segment 8 bases; nucleotides outside the gene matches: 6. The CDR3 contains 15 residues. From germline, CDR1 is SGHTA and CDR2 FQGNSA. CDR3 sequence: CASSLGLAGEGTQYF. For the CDR3, the DNA is TGTGCCAGCAGCTTAGGGCTAGCGGGGGAGGGTACGCAGTATTTT.

This clonotype was recorded at least ten times. V is TRBV6-1 and J is TRBJ1-2, with TRBD1 matching over 8 bases. CDR1 is MNHNS and CDR2 is SASEGT in the germline V gene. J gave up 4 bases and V 5 bases, and 6 bases lay outside the gene matches. CDR3 length equals 14 residues. The CDR3, as DNA: TGTGCCAGCAGTCCTCAGGGACAGGTCTATGGCTACACCTTC. Protein product: CASSPQGQVYGYTF.

This chain connects TRBV7-2 to TRBJ2-7, with D uncertain. The CDR3 is 13 amino acids. Trimming left V 5 bases short and J 0 bases short, with 8 bases between. Per the germline V gene, CDR1 is SGHTA and CDR2 is FQGNSA. The CDR3 loop reads CASSPPNSYEQYF. The CDR3 DNA sequence: TGTGCCAGCAGCCCTCCAAACTCCTACGAGCAGTACTTC.

In regard to this clonotype: The missing conserved phenylalanine or tryptophan at the end of this CDR3 makes a read error likely. The chain joins TRBV14 to TRBJ2-2; maybe TRBD2 (6 bases). CDR1 and CDR2 (germline): SGHDN, FVKESK. The CDR3 spans 14 residues. The V end was cut by 5 bases, the J end by 5 bases, with 12 bases between. The CDR3 DNA follows: TGTGCCAGCAGCTCTTGGAGGGAGACCGGGGAGCTGTTTTCT. Encoded protein: CASSSWRETGELFS.

This clonotype is judged medium-sized. This rearrangement joins TRBV5-4 to TRBJ2-5, with D possibly matching TRBD1 (5 bases). CDR1 SGHNT and CDR2 YYREEE come from the germline V gene (reference sequence). This CDR3 spans 14 amino acids. Between the trimmed V and J ends, which lost 4 bases and 1 base, there was a span of 11 bases. The CDR3 loop reads CASSQVGLQETQYF. The CDR3 nucleotides read TGTGCCAGCAGCCAGGTGGGGCTCCAAGAGACCCAGTACTTC.

This clonotype ranks as medium-sized. The chain carries TRBV6-5 and TRBJ2-3, with D tentatively TRBD2 (5 bases). The V gene lost 0 bases and the J gene lost 2 bases, with 15 bases spanning the gap. The V gene's germline CDR1 is MNHEY and CDR2 SVGAGI. The CDR3 has 17 amino acids. CDR3 sequence reads: CASSYSRTRSLTDTQYF. The CDR3 DNA reads as TGTGCCAGCAGTTACTCGAGAACTAGGTCGCTCACAGATACGCAGTATTTT.

The rearrangement links TRBV6-2 or TRBV6-3 to TRBJ1-1; TRBD1 agrees at 9 bases. V was pared by 6 bases and J by 0 bases, with 2 bases of the junction left unmatched. CDR1 is MNHEY, CDR2 SVGEGT, per germline. CDR3 size: 14 residues. This CDR3 reads CASSRDRVNTEAFF. The CDR3 nucleotides read TGTGCCAGCAGCCGGGACAGGGTGAACACTGAAGCTTTCTTT.

This clonotype was found many times. The V gene is TRBV6-6, the J gene TRBJ1-5; no reliable D call. This CDR3 has 13 amino acids. Germline V gene lookup returns CDR1 MNHNY and CDR2 SVGAGI (reference sequence). Trimming stripped 7 bases from V and 5 bases from J, with 12 bases between. The CDR3 coding sequence is TGTGCCAGCAAGGAGGAGGGTTATCAGCCCCAGCATTTT. This sequence encodes CASKEEGYQPQHF.

This clonotype is classed as medium-sized. This chain uses TRBV6-5 with TRBJ1-1, with 9 nucleotides matching TRBD1. This CDR3 region has 13 residues. Germline CDR1 MNHEY, CDR2 SVGAGI. V gave up 7 bases and J gave up 3 bases; unmatched junction bases: 3. The DNA of the CDR3 is TGTGCCAGCACCCGGGACAGGGACACTGAAGCTTTCTTT. Translating it yields CASTRDRDTEAFF.

This clonotype is deemed medium-sized. The rearrangement links TRBV12-3 or TRBV12-4 to TRBJ1-2, with 9 bases matching TRBD1. V lost 7 bases and J lost 8; bases outside the gene matches: 8. The CDR3 totals 13 residues. The CDR3 bases are TGTGCCAGCACCTCCGGACAGGGGAGAGGCTACACCTTC. This codes for CASTSGQGRGYTF.

This clonotype came up a few times. The rearrangement links TRBV10-3 to TRBJ1-5; 10 bases are a match to TRBD1. Germline loops: CDR1 ENHRY, CDR2 SYGVKD. With 10 bases clipped from V and 0 bases from J, the junction kept 6 bases outside the gene matches. The CDR3 runs to 15 residues. CDR3 residues: CATGQGVNSNQPQHF. CDR3 DNA sequence: TGTGCCACCGGACAGGGGGTCAATAGCAATCAGCCCCAGCATTTT.

The chain uses TRBV5-1 and TRBJ1-2, with D perhaps TRBD1 (6 bases). V was cut by 6 bases and J by 5 bases, with 20 bases left in between. CDR3 length equals 15 residues. Germline V gene sequence: CDR1 SGHRS, CDR2 YFSETQ. The CDR3 DNA follows: TGCGCCAGCAACCCTTTCGTGGGGGGCTTATATGGCTACACCTTC. Translation gives CASNPFVGGLYGYTF.